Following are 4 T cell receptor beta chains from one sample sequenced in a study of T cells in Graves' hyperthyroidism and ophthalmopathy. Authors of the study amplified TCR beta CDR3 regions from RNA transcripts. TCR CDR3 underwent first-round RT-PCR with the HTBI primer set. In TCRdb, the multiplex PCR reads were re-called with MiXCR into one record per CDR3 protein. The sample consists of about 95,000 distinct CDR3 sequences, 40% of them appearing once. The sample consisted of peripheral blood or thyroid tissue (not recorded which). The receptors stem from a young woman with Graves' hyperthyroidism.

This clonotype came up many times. The CDR3 DNA sequence: TGTGCCAGCAAAACTGTGGGACTAGCGGGCTCCAGCTCCTACGAGCAGTACTTC. Translated, it gives CASKTVGLAGSSSYEQYF. The rearrangement links TRBV6-1 to TRBJ2-7; 12 nucleotides line up with TRBD2. Germline trimming cut 7 bases from V and 0 bases from J; bases unmatched to any gene: 13. CDR1 and CDR2 from the germline V gene are MNHNS and SASEGT. This CDR3 contains 18 residues.

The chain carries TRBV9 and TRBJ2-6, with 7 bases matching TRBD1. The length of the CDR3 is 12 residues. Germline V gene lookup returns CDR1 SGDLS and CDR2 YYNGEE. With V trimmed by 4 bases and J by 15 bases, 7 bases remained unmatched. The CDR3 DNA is TGTGCCAGCAGCCCATGGGGACAGACCCTGACTTTC. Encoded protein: CASSPWGQTLTF.

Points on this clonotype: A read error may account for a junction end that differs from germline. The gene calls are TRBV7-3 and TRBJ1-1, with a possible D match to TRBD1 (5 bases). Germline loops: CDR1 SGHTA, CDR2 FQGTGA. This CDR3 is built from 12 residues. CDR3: CASAREGVEAFF. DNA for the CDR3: TGTGCCAGCGCCAGGGAGGGAGTTGAAGCTTTCTTC.

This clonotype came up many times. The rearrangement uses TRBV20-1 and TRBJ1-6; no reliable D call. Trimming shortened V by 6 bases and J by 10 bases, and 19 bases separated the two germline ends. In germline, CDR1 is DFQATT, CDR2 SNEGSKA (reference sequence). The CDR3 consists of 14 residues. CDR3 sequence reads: CSADHLRPGSPLHF. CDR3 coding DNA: TGCAGTGCCGACCATCTCCGGCCGGGGTCACCCCTCCACTTT.